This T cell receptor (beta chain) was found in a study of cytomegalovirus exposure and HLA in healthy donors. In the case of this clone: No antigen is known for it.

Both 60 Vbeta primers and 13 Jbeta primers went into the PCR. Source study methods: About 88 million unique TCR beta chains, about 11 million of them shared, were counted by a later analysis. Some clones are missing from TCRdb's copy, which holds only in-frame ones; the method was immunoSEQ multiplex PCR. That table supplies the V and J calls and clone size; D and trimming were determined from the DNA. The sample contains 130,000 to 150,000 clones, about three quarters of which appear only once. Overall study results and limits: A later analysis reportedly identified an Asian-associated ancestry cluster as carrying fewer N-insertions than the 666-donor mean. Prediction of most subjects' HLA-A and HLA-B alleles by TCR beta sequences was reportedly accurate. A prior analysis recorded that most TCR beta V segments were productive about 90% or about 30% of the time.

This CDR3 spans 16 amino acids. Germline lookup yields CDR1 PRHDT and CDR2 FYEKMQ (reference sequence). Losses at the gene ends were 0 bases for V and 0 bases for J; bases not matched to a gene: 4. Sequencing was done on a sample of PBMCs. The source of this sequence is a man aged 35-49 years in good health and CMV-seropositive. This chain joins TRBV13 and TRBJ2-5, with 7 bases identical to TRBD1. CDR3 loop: CASSLGQGQYQETQYF. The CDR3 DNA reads TGTGCCAGCAGCTTAGGACAGGGGCAGTACCAAGAGACCCAGTACTTC.